This T cell receptor (beta chain) is drawn from a study of control samples from healthy donors and cancer patients. The CDR3 is made up of 16 amino acids. J lost 4 bases, V lost 3 bases, and 10 bases had no gene match. Germline V gives CDR1 SGHKS, CDR2 YYEKEE (reference sequence). This clone showed up just a few times. Sequencing was performed with immunoSEQ multiplex PCR; in TCRdb, only in-frame clones are kept and a portion is missing. The data show about 96,000 clones, 85% to 95% seen once. This TCR was sampled from a man between 18 and 29 years old in good health. Input material: blood. This sequence joins TRBV5-5 and TRBJ2-1, with 7 nucleotides matching TRBD2. CDR3 bases: TGTGCCAGCAGCTCCGTCTCTAGCGGTTATTACAATGAGCAGTTCTTC. Encoded protein: CASSSVSSGYYNEQFF.